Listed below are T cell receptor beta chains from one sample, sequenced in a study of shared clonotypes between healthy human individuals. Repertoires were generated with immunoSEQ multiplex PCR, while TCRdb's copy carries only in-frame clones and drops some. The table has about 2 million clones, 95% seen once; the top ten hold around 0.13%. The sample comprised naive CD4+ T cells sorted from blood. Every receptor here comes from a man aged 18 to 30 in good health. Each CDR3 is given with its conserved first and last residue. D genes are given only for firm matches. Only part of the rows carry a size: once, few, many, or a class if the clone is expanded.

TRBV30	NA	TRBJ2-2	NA	TGTGCCTGGAGTGTACGACCGACCGGGGAGCTGTTTTTT	CAWSVRPTGELFF
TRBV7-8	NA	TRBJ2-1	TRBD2	TGTGCCAGCAGCGCCCAATGGACTAGCGGGAGTATCGGTGAGCAGTTCTTC	CASSAQWTSGSIGEQFF
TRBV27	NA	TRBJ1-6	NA	TGTGCCAGCAGCGTGATTACCGACCGCTCCTATAATTCACCCCTCCACTTT	CASSVITDRSYNSPLHF
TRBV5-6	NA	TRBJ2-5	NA	TGTGCCAGCAGCTTGTCGCCTAGCGCCCAAGAGACCCAGTACTTC	CASSLSPSAQETQYF
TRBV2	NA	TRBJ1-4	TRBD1	TGTGCCAGCAGTGAGGACAGGGCAACTAATGAAAAACTGTTTTTT	CASSEDRATNEKLFF
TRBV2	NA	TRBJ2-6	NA	TGTGCCAGCAGTGTAATCGGGGTAAGCGGGGCCAACGTCCTGACTTTC	CASSVIGVSGANVLTF
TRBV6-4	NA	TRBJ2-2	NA	TGTGCCAGCAGCACGAACACCGGGGAGCTGTTTTTT	CASSTNTGELFF
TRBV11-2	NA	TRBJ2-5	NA	TGTGCCAGCAGCCTCGAAGGAGCCCTGATAGAAGGAGAGACCCAGTACTTC	CASSLEGALIEGETQYF
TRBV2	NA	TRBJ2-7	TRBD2	TGTGCCAGCACAGCGGGGGGGCGCGGGGAGCAGTACTTC	CASTAGGRGEQYF
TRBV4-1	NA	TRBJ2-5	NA	TGCGCCAGCAGCCATCCCGACACCACGGAGACCCAGTACTTC	CASSHPDTTETQYF
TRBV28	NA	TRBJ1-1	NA	TGTGCCAGCAGCACCGTGGGGGACGGTGGGAACACTGAAGCTTTCTTT	CASSTVGDGGNTEAFF
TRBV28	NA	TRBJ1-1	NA	TGTGCCAGCAGTTTATCCTACGAGACAGGGAACACTGAAGCTTTCTTT	CASSLSYETGNTEAFF
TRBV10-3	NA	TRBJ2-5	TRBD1	TGTGCCATCAGCCGCTCTGGGACAGAGCTTCAAGAGACCCAGTACTTC	CAISRSGTELQETQYF
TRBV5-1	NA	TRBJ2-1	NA	TGCGCCAGCAGCTTGGGGGCGGGTGCGCGCAGCTCCTACAATGAGCAGTTCTTC	CASSLGAGARSSYNEQFF
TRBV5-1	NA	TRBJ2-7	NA	TGCGCCAGCTCCCCCGCGAGGGGGTACTACGAGCAGTACTTC	CASSPARGYYEQYF
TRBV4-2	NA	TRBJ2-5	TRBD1	TGTGCCAGCAGCCAACCTACCTGGACAGGGAGGGAGACCCAGTACTTC	CASSQPTWTGRETQYF
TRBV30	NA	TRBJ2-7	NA	TGTGCCTGGAGTGTGGGCGGGGTCTCCTACGAGCAGTACTTC	CAWSVGGVSYEQYF
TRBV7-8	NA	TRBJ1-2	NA	TGTGCCAGCAGCTTAGTTTTCGGGGAGATCGGGAAGGGCTATGGCTACACCTTC	CASSLVFGEIGKGYGYTF
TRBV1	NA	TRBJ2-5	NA	TGCACCAGCAGCGGGACTAGCGGGAGGGATTTGTACCAAGAGACCCAGTACTTC	CTSSGTSGRDLYQETQYF
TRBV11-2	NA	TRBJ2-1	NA	TGTGCCAGCAGCTCAGAGACCTACAATGAGCAGTTCTTC	CASSSETYNEQFF
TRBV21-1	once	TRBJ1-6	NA	TGTGCCAGCAGCAAAGAGGACAGGGGGAAAGGACATAATTCACCCCTCCACTTT	CASSKEDRGKGHNSPLHF
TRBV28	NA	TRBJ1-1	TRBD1	TGTGCCGGCACCGGGACAGGGAAGGGCATGAACACTGAAGCTTTCTTT	CAGTGTGKGMNTEAFF
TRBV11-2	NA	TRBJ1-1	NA	TGTGCCAGCAGCCGAATCGCAGGGTCCGGCACTGAAGCTTTCTTT	CASSRIAGSGTEAFF
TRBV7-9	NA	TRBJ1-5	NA	TGTGCCAGCAGCTTTACGGGCAGGGACCAGCCCCAGCATTTT	CASSFTGRDQPQHF
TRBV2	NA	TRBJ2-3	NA	TGTGCCAGCAGTGCGGGGACTTCTCGCACAGATACGCAGTATTTT	CASSAGTSRTDTQYF
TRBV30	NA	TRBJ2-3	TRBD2	TGTGCCTGGAGTCGGGCTAGCGGGACGCTCACAGATACGCAGTATTTT	CAWSRASGTLTDTQYF
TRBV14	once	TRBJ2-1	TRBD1	TGTGCCAGCAGCAAAAGATGGGGGACAGGGGACAATGAGCAGTTCTTC	CASSKRWGTGDNEQFF
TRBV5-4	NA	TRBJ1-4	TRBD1	TGTGCCAGCAGTTCGACAGGGGTGTCTAATGAAAAACTGTTTTTT	CASSSTGVSNEKLFF
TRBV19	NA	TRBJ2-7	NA	TGTGCCAGTAACCACGGTGGCTACGAGCAGTACTTC	CASNHGGYEQYF
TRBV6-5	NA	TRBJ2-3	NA	TGTGCCAGCAGTTACTCGAAGTGGGGCCCAGATACGCAGTATTTT	CASSYSKWGPDTQYF
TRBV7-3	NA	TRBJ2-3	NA	TGTGCCAGCAGCTCCACAGGGTTGGGCACAGATACGCAGTATTTT	CASSSTGLGTDTQYF
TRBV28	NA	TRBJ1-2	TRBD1	TGTGCCAGCAGTTTATCGGGGGCATGGGACAGGGTGTCCTATGGCTACACCTTC	CASSLSGAWDRVSYGYTF
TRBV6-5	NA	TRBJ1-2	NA	TGTGCCAGCAGTTGCAAGACAGTAAACTATGGCTACACCTTC	CASSCKTVNYGYTF
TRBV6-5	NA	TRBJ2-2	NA	TGTGCCAGCAGTTACGGGTTTTCCGGGGAGCTGTTTTTT	CASSYGFSGELFF
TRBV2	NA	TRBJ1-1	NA	TGTGCCAGCAGCGTGGCGGGGACTATGAACACTGAAGCTTTCTTT	CASSVAGTMNTEAFF
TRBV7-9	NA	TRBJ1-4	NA	TGTGCCAGCAGTTCCTCATGGACTAATGAAAAACTGTTTTTT	CASSSSWTNEKLFF
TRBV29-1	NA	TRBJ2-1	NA	TGCAGCGTTGGCAGGGCTTACAATGAGCAGTTCTTC	CSVGRAYNEQFF
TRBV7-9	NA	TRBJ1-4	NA	TGTGCCAGCAGCTTAGATTTCCGGTATGAAAAACTGTTTTTT	CASSLDFRYEKLFF
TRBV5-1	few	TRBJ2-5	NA	TGCGCCAGCAGCTTCAAGGAGACCCAGTACTTC	CASSFKETQYF
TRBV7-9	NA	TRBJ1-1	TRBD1	TGTGCCAGCAGCTTAGGCGACAGGGAGGGAACTGAAGCTTTCTTT	CASSLGDREGTEAFF
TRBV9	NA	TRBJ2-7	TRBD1	TGTGCCAGCAGTTTTAGCCGGGACAGGGGCGCCTACGAGCAGTACTTC	CASSFSRDRGAYEQYF
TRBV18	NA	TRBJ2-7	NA	TGTGCCAGCTCACCAATCTCGCAGGACGAGCAGTACTTC	CASSPISQDEQYF
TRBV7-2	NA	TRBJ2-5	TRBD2	TGTGCCAGCAGCTTAGTCGGGACTAGCAGAGAGACCCAGTACTTC	CASSLVGTSRETQYF
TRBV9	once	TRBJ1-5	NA	TGTGCCAGCAGCGTGGGCCCCACAGGTCATCCCCAGCATTTT	CASSVGPTGHPQHF
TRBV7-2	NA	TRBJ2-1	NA	TGTGCCAGCAGCTTCCGGGCAGGGGACACATACAATGAGCAGTTCTTC	CASSFRAGDTYNEQFF
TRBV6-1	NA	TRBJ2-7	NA	TGTGCCAGCATGTTTGCAGGGGGGTACGAGCAGTACTTC	CASMFAGGYEQYF
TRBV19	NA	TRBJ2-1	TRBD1	TGTGCCAGTAGTCAGGGACAGGGGAGCCATGAGCAGTTCTTC	CASSQGQGSHEQFF